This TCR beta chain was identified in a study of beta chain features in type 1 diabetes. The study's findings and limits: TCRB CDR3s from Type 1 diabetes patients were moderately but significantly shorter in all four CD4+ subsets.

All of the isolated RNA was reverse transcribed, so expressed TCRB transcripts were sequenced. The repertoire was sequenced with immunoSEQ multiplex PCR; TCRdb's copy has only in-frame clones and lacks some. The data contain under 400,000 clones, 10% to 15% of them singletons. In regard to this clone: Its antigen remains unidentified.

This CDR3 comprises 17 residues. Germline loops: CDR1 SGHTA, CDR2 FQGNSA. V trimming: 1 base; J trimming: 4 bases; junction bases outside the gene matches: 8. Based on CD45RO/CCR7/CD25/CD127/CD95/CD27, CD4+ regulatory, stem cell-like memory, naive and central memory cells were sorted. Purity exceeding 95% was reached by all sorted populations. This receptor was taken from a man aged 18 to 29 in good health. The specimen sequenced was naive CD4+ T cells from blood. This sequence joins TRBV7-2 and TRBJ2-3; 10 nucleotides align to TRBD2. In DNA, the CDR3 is TGTGCCAGCAGCTTAGTATCCGGGGGACTAGCGCCAGATACGCAGTATTTT. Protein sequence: CASSLVSGGLAPDTQYF.